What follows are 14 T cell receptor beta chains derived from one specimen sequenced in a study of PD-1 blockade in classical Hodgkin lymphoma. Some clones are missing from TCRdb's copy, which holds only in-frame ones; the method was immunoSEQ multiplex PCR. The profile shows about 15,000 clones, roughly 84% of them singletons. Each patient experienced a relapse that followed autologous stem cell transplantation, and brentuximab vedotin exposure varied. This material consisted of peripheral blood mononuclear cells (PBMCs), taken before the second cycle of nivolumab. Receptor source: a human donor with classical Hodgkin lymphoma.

This CDR3 is CASSTRTGGYYEQYF. The CDR3 nucleotides are TGTGCCAGCAGCACAAGGACAGGGGGTTACTACGAGCAGTACTTC. The chain is built from TRBV6-5 and TRBJ2-7; 10 nucleotides align to TRBD1. Germline CDR1 is MNHEY and CDR2 is SVGAGI. With 6 bases clipped from V and 3 bases from J, the junction kept 8 bases outside the gene matches. The CDR3 covers 15 residues.

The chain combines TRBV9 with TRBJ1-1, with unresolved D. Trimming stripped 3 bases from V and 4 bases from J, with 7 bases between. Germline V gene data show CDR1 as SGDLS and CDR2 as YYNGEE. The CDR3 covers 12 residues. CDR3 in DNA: TGTGCCAGCAGCGGCCGGAGCACTGAAGCTTTCTTT. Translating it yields CASSGRSTEAFF.

CDR3 coding DNA: TGTGCCAGCAGCGAAAAACTAGCGGGAGTCTACGAGCAGTACTTC. It codes for CASSEKLAGVYEQYF. This rearrangement joins TRBV7-6 to TRBJ2-7, with 11 bases aligning to TRBD2. Germline CDR1 reads SGHVS; CDR2 reads FNYEAQ. Trimming cost V 5 bases and J 3 bases; bases outside gene matches: 6. CDR3 length: 15 amino acids. Drawing the rest from reference TRBV7-6 and TRBJ2-7, the complete variable domain is GAGVSQSPRYKVTKRGQDVALRCDPISGHVSLYWYRQALGQGPEFLTYFNYEAQQDKSGLPNDRFSAERPEGSISTLTIQRTEQRDSAMYRCASSEKLAGVYEQYFGPGTRLTVT.

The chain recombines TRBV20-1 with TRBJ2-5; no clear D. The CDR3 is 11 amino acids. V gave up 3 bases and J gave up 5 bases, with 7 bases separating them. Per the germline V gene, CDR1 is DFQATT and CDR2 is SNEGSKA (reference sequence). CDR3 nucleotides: TGCAGTGCTAGGGTACGGGAGACCCAGTACTTC. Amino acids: CSARVRETQYF.

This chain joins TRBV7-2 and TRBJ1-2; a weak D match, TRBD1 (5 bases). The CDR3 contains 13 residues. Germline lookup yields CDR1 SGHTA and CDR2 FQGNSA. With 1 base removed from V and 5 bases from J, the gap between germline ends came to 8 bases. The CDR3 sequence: CASSLGRDYGYTF. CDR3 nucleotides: TGTGCCAGCAGCTTAGGCAGGGATTATGGCTACACCTTC.

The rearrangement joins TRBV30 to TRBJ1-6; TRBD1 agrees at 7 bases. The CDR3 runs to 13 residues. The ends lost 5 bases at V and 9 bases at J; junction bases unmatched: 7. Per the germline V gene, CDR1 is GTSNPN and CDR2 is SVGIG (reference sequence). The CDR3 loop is CAWGLTGRSPLHF. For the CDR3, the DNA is TGTGCCTGGGGGCTGACAGGGCGTTCACCCCTCCACTTT.

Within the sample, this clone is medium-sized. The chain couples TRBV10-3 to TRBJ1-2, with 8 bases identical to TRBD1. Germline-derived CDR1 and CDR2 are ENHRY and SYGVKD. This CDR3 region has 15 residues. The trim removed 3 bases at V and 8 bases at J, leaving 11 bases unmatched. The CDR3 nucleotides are TGTGCCATCAGTGACGGAGAGGACAGGGCGGAAGGCTACACCTTC. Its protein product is CAISDGEDRAEGYTF.

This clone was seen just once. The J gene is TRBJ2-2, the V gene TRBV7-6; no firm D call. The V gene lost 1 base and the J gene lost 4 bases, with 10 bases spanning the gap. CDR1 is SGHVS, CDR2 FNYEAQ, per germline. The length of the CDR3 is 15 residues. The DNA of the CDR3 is TGTGCCAGCAGCTTAGTCGGGTTAGGCACCGGGGAGCTGTTTTTT. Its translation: CASSLVGLGTGELFF.

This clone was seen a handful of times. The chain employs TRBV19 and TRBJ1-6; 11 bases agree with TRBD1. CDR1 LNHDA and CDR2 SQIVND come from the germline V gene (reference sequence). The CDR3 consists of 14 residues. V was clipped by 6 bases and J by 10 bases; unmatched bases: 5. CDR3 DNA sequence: TGTGCCAGTAGCTCCGGGACAGGGGGGTCACCCCTCCACTTT. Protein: CASSSGTGGSPLHF.

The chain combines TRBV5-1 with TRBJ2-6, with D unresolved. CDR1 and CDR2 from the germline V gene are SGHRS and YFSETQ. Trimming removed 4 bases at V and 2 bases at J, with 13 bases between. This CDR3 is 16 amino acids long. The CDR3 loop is CASSLDGRPGANVLTF. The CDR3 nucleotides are TGCGCCAGCAGCCTGGATGGCAGGCCTGGGGCCAACGTCCTGACTTTC.

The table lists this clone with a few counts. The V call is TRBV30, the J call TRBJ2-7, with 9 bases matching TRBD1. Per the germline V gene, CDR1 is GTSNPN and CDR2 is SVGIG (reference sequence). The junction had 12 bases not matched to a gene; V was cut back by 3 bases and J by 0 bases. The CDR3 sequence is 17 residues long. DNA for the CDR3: TGTGCCTGGAGGGTAGTCGTGGGACAGGGCTTCTCCTACGAGCAGTACTTC. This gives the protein CAWRVVVGQGFSYEQYF.

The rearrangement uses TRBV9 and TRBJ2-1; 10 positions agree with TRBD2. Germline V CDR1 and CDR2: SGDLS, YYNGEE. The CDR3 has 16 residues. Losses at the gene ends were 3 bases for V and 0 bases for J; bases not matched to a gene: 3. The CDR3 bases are TGTGCCAGCAGCGCTAGCGGGAGCGTCTCCTACAATGAGCAGTTCTTC. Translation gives CASSASGSVSYNEQFF.

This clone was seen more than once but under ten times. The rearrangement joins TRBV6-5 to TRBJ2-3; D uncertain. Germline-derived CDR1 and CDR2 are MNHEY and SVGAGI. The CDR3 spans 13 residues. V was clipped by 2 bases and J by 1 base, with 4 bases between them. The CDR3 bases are TGTGCCAGCAGTTACCCGGGCACAGATACGCAGTATTTT. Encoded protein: CASSYPGTDTQYF.

CDR3: CASSRTGGGYEQYF. CDR3 DNA sequence: TGTGCCAGCAGTCGGACAGGGGGCGGGTACGAGCAGTACTTC. The rearrangement links TRBV27 to TRBJ2-7; 11 bases agree with TRBD1. CDR1 is MNHEY and CDR2 is SMNVEV in the germline V gene (reference sequence). The J segment lost 4 bases and the V segment lost 5 bases, leaving 4 bases of the junction unmatched. The CDR3 runs 14 residues.